The clone carrying this T cell receptor beta chain was detected once. TCRdb's table, derived via immunoSEQ multiplex PCR, lists solely in-frame clones and lacks some. The profile shows 2 million to 3 million clones, roughly 92% of them singletons. CDR1 is SGHNT and CDR2 is YYREEE in the germline V gene (reference sequence). Trimming cost V 4 bases and J 0 bases, with 14 bases left between them. This CDR3 has 16 residues. The data derive from a study of shared clonotypes between healthy human individuals. This sequence was found in a man between 18 and 35 years old in good health. The sequenced sample consisted of naive CD4+ T cells sorted from blood. Subset noted: CD45RA+ positively selected. The chain recombines TRBV5-4 with TRBJ2-1; D is perhaps TRBD2 (6 bases). The CDR3 here is CASSKERGSSYNEQFF. The CDR3 DNA is TGTGCCAGCAGCAAGGAACGGGGGAGCTCCTACAATGAGCAGTTCTTC.